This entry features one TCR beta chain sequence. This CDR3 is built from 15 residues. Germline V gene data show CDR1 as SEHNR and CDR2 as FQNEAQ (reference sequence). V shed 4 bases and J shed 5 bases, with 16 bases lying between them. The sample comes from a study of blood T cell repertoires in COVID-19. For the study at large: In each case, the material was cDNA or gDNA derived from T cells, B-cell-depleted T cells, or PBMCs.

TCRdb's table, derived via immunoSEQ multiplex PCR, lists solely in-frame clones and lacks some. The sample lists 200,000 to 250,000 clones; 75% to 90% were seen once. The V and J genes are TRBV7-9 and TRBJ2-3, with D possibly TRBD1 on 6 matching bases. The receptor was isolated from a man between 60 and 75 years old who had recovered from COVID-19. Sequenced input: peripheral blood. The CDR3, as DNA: TGTGCCAGCAGCTCCCGGGACACAGGGCTAGATACGCAGTATTTT. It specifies CASSSRDTGLDTQYF.